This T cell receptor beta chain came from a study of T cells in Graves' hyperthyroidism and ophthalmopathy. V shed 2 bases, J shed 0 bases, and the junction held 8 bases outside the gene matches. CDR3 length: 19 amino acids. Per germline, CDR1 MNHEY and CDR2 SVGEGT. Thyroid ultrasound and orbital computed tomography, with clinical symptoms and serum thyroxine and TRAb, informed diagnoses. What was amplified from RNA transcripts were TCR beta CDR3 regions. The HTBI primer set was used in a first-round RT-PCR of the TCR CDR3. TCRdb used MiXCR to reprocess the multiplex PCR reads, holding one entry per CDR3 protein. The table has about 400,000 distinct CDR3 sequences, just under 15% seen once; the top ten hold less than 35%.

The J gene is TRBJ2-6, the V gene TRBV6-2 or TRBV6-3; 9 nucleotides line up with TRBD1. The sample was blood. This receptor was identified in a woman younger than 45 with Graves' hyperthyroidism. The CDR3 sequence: CASSYGFRTGDSGANVLTF. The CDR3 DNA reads TGTGCCAGCAGTTACGGTTTTCGGACAGGGGACTCTGGGGCCAACGTCCTGACTTTC.